The 23 T cell receptor beta chains given below trace back to one sample, sequenced in a study of CD8+ T cells in alopecia areata. After isolation, RNA underwent reverse transcription to generate cDNA as the sequencing template. The table came from immunoSEQ multiplex PCR; TCRdb's copy has only in-frame clones and leaves some out. This table holds 150,000 to 200,000 clones, 63% found once. The material sequenced was CD4+ T cells sorted from blood, taken at week 0. Receptors were obtained from a human donor with alopecia areata.

This clone occurred a few times. The J gene is TRBJ2-3, the V gene TRBV9, with D possibly matching TRBD2 (6 bases). Per germline, CDR1 SGDLS and CDR2 YYNGEE. Trimming cost V 4 bases and J 2 bases, with 11 bases left between them. CDR3 size: 14 residues. DNA for the CDR3: TGTGCCAGCAGCTGGCTAGCGCTCACAGATACGCAGTATTTT. It translates to CASSWLALTDTQYF. Filled out from reference TRBV9 and TRBJ2-3, the complete variable domain reads DSGVTQTPKHLITATGQRVTLRCSPRSGDLSVYWYQQSLDQGLQFLIQYYNGEERAKGNILERFSAQQFPDLHSELNLSSLELGDSALYFCASSWLALTDTQYFGPGTRLTVL.

This clone was counted a few times. The V and J genes are TRBV29-1 and TRBJ2-6, with a weak D call TRBD1 (6 bases). Per germline, CDR1 SQVTM and CDR2 ANQGSEA. Trimming cost V 4 bases and J 0 bases, with 19 bases left between them. The CDR3 covers 18 residues. DNA of the CDR3: TGCAGCGTTGTTCCCAGGGGTCCAGTAAACTCTGGGGCCAACGTCCTGACTTTC. Protein sequence: CSVVPRGPVNSGANVLTF.

This clone was picked up a small number of times. This sequence joins TRBV4-3 and TRBJ1-1; 9 nucleotides agree with TRBD1. Losses at the gene ends were 4 bases for V and 8 bases for J; bases not matched to a gene: 2. Germline V lookup: CDR1 LGHNA, CDR2 YSLEER. The CDR3 length is 12 residues. The CDR3 nucleotides are TGCGCCAGCAGCCCGGGACAGGGAGAAGCTTTCTTT. It translates to CASSPGQGEAFF.

The gene calls are TRBV14 and TRBJ1-2; weak D call: TRBD1 (6 bases). Germline CDR1 and CDR2: SGHDN and FVKESK. The CDR3 has 13 residues. V was cut by 2 bases and J by 6 bases, with 10 bases left in between. This CDR3 reads CASSQRGRNGYTF. The DNA for the CDR3 is TGTGCCAGCAGCCAAAGGGGGAGAAATGGCTACACCTTC.

The CDR3 nucleotides are TGTGCCTGGAGTGGAATCGGTTCACGCATCTACGAGCAGTACTTC. Its protein is CAWSGIGSRIYEQYF. The chain links TRBV30 to TRBJ2-7; D is unresolved. Germline V CDR1 and CDR2: GTSNPN, SVGIG (reference sequence). V was shortened by 1 base and J by 3 bases, with 16 bases between the two germline ends. The CDR3 is 15 residues long. Drawing the rest from reference TRBV30 and TRBJ2-7, the complete variable domain is SQTIHQWPATLVQPVGSPLSLECTVEGTSNPNLYWYRQAAGRGLQLLFYSVGIGQISSEVPQNLSASRPQDRQFILSSKKLLLSDSGFYLCAWSGIGSRIYEQYFGPGTRLTVT.

V and J are TRBV6-5 and TRBJ1-1; D remains unclear. CDR3 size: 14 residues. CDR1 and CDR2 (germline): MNHEY, SVGAGI. V was clipped by 7 bases and J by 3 bases, with 15 bases between them. The CDR3 loop is CASKEAGRDTEAFF. CDR3 nucleotide sequence: TGTGCCAGCAAAGAGGCGGGGAGGGACACTGAAGCTTTCTTT.

The chain carries TRBV9 and TRBJ2-2; no clear D. Germline CDR1 SGDLS, CDR2 YYNGEE. Trimming shortened V by 0 bases and J by 5 bases, and 11 bases separated the two germline ends. The CDR3 has 15 amino acids. The CDR3 nucleotides are TGTGCCAGCAGCGTAGAACTACGGCGGACCGGGGAGCTGTTTTTT. It codes for CASSVELRRTGELFF.

This chain connects TRBV5-1 to TRBJ2-1, with TRBD1 matching over 10 bases. The CDR3 runs 14 residues. J gave up 9 bases and V 2 bases, and 5 bases lay outside the gene matches. The V gene's germline CDR1 is SGHRS and CDR2 YFSETQ. Here the CDR3 reads CASSFSGQGSEQFF. CDR3 in DNA: TGCGCCAGCAGCTTCTCGGGACAGGGGAGTGAGCAGTTCTTC.

V gene TRBV6-5 combines with J gene TRBJ2-5; TRBD1 agrees at 10 bases. The germline CDR1 and CDR2 sequences are MNHEY and SVGAGI. CDR3 size: 15 residues. J lost 5 bases, V lost 6 bases, and 9 bases had no gene match. Here the CDR3 DNA reads TGTGCCAGCAGCGTACGACAGGGGGCATGGGAGACCCAGTACTTC. Encoded protein: CASSVRQGAWETQYF.

This clone has only a few counts. The chain has TRBV28 and TRBJ2-3; perhaps D is TRBD1 or TRBD2 (5 bases each). Germline values: CDR1 MDHEN, CDR2 SYDVKM. This CDR3 is built from 13 residues. V dropped 6 bases and J dropped 6 bases, with 13 bases sitting between them. CDR3: CASSTGTEDTQYF. For the CDR3, the DNA is TGTGCCAGCAGCACCGGGACGGAGGATACGCAGTATTTT.

This clone was seen a few times. The chain is built from TRBV5-6 and TRBJ2-7, with 9 bases identical to TRBD2. There are 16 residues in the CDR3. With 4 bases clipped from V and 5 bases from J, the junction kept 13 bases outside the gene matches. From germline, CDR1 is SGHDT and CDR2 YYEEEE. For the CDR3, the DNA is TGTGCCAGCAGCGCCCCTAGGCGGGGGGGCCTCCACGAGCAGTACTTC. It is translated as CASSAPRRGGLHEQYF.

This chain joins TRBV10-3 and TRBJ1-2; 8 bases match TRBD1. V lost 10 bases and J lost 4; bases outside the gene matches: 14. The CDR3 runs to 15 residues. Germline CDR1 and CDR2: ENHRY and SYGVKD. CDR3 sequence: CASRFDQGARYGYTF. CDR3 bases: TGTGCCAGCAGATTTGATCAGGGGGCCCGCTATGGCTACACCTTC.

On this clone itself: The sample has other DNA sequences that encode this CDR3 too. The DNA for the CDR3 is TGCGCCAGCAGCCAGACGAGCGGGGGCGAGACCCAGTACTTC. Encoded protein: CASSQTSGGETQYF. The V and J genes are TRBV4-3 and TRBJ2-5, with TRBD2 identical over 8 bases. The CDR3 has 14 amino acids. The ends lost 3 bases at V and 5 bases at J; junction bases unmatched: 5. Germline V gene data show CDR1 as LGHNA and CDR2 as YSLEER.

In its sample, this clone was seen a few times. The gene calls are TRBV29-1 and TRBJ1-1; a weak D match, TRBD1 (6 bases). V was pared by 3 bases and J by 4 bases, with 12 bases between. The germline V gene encodes CDR1 SQVTM and CDR2 ANQGSEA. The CDR3 covers 13 residues. CDR3 sequence reads: CSVDGGGRTEAFF. CDR3 DNA: TGCAGCGTTGATGGTGGGGGGCGCACTGAAGCTTTCTTT.

Turning to this clone: Other DNA sequences in this specimen translate into the identical CDR3. This chain uses TRBV30 with TRBJ1-3, with D unresolved. This CDR3 comprises 11 residues. CDR1 is GTSNPN, CDR2 SVGIG, per germline (reference sequence). V shed 1 base and J shed 4 bases, with 2 bases lying between them. CDR3 region: CAWSGGNTIYF. CDR3 coding DNA: TGTGCCTGGAGTGGGGGAAACACCATATATTTT.

This sequence joins TRBV29-1 and TRBJ1-1; 10 bases are a match to TRBD1. The CDR3 sequence is 13 residues long. Germline lookup yields CDR1 SQVTM and CDR2 ANQGSEA. Losses at the gene ends were 5 bases for V and 4 bases for J; bases not matched to a gene: 4. This CDR3 reads CSVRTGGTTEAFF. The CDR3 DNA is TGCAGCGTTAGGACAGGGGGTACCACTGAAGCTTTCTTT.

The chain couples TRBV25-1 to TRBJ2-1; D not certain. The germline V gene has CDR1 MGHDK and CDR2 SYGVNS. The V end was cut by 1 base, the J end by 9 bases, with 7 bases between. CDR3 length: 12 residues. The CDR3 region is CASSESFGEQFF. Here the CDR3 DNA reads TGTGCCAGCAGTGAATCCTTCGGTGAGCAGTTCTTC.

The chain has TRBV27 and TRBJ2-1; no clear D gene. Germline V CDR1 and CDR2: MNHEY, SMNVEV (reference sequence). The CDR3 has 13 amino acids. V dropped 0 bases and J dropped 4 bases, with 4 bases sitting between them. In DNA, the CDR3 is TGTGCCAGCAGTTTATCGGAATACAATGAGCAGTTCTTC. It codes for CASSLSEYNEQFF.

This chain uses TRBV23-1 with TRBJ2-7, with D uncertain. TRBV23-1 is an open reading frame whose function is uncertain. This CDR3 is built from 12 residues. Trimming cost V 6 bases and J 4 bases, with 10 bases left between them. The CDR3: CASRGIGYEQYF. DNA of the CDR3: TGCGCCAGCAGGGGTATCGGGTACGAGCAGTACTTC.

The rearrangement joins TRBV9 to TRBJ1-6, with D perhaps TRBD1 (5 bases). The CDR3 consists of 14 residues. In germline, CDR1 is SGDLS, CDR2 YYNGEE. V lost 0 bases and J lost 8, with 9 bases in between. CDR3: CASSVVSGDSPLHF. CDR3 sequence (DNA): TGTGCCAGCAGCGTAGTCTCGGGGGATTCACCCCTCCACTTT.

This clone was recorded a few times. The V call is TRBV29-1, the J call TRBJ2-7, with D possibly TRBD1 on 5 matching bases. In germline, CDR1 is SQVTM, CDR2 ANQGSEA. V was pared by 6 bases and J by 4 bases, with 13 bases between. The CDR3 is made up of 12 amino acids. This CDR3 is CSVRKGVYEQYF. CDR3 DNA: TGCAGCGTCAGAAAAGGGGTATACGAGCAGTACTTC.

This clone is medium-sized. V and J are TRBV28 and TRBJ2-6; no clear D. V lost 6 bases, J lost 8 bases, and 11 bases lay in between. The germline CDR1 and CDR2 sequences are MDHEN and SYDVKM. The CDR3 extends over 13 amino acids. The CDR3 is CASRVPTTNVLTF. CDR3 DNA sequence: TGTGCCAGCAGAGTCCCAACTACCAACGTCCTGACTTTC.

In its sample, this clone was seen a few times. The chain uses TRBV7-3 and TRBJ2-2, with D unclear. V shed 5 bases and J shed 1 base, with 8 bases lying between them. This CDR3 spans 14 amino acids. Germline V gene data show CDR1 as SGHTA and CDR2 as FQGTGA. DNA for the CDR3: TGTGCCAGCAGCGTCTTCGGGAACACCGGGGAGCTGTTTTTT. As protein: CASSVFGNTGELFF.